The sequence of this T cell receptor (beta chain) was determined in a study of siplizumab effects on memory and regulatory T cells. V lost 2 bases to trimming and J lost 4 bases, with 11 bases between them. The germline V gene has CDR1 SGHTA and CDR2 FQGTGA. This CDR3 is built from 14 residues. Here immunoSEQ multiplex PCR was the method, and the copy in TCRdb shows in-frame clones only, minus some. The table has 50,000 or so clones, roughly 90% seen once. In its sample, this clone was seen a few times. No antigen is known for it. Study-wide findings and caveats: Under siplizumab, alloreactive sequences traced to unstimulated CD4+ memory cells were significantly reduced. Proliferating Tregs' suppressive function in siplizumab cultures went unconfirmed.

Material: naive CD8+ T cells sorted from blood. The sequence derives from a human donor in good health. V is TRBV7-3 and J is TRBJ1-1, with a possible D match to TRBD1 (5 bases). The chain's CDR3 is CASSLGGVGTEAFF. The CDR3 region has the DNA TGTGCCAGCAGCTTAGGGGGTGTGGGCACTGAAGCTTTCTTT.